This is a list of T cell receptor beta chains from one sample in a study of cytomegalovirus exposure and HLA in healthy donors. Sequencing was performed with immunoSEQ multiplex PCR; in TCRdb, only in-frame clones are kept and a portion is missing. This table has 90,000 to 120,000 clones, approximately 80% appearing once. Sequencing input: PBMCs. Every receptor here comes from a male donor in good health and CMV-seronegative. CDR3s include the opening cysteine and the closing phenylalanine or tryptophan. A D gene is named only where the DNA matches it firmly. Clone size is stated in some rows and not others, as once, few, many or a class when expanded.

d_gene: .
j_gene: TRBJ2-7
v_gene: TRBV27
abundance: .
CDR3aa: CASSLRQSSYEQYF
CDR3nt: TGTGCCAGCAGCCTTCGACAGAGCTCCTACGAGCAGTACTTC

d_gene: TRBD1
j_gene: TRBJ2-7
v_gene: TRBV7-8
abundance: .
CDR3aa: CASSRRRDRWYEQYF
CDR3nt: TGTGCCAGCAGCCGTAGAAGGGACAGATGGTACGAGCAGTACTTC

d_gene: .
j_gene: TRBJ1-1
v_gene: TRBV5-1
abundance: .
CDR3aa: CASRQGAGDTEAFF
CDR3nt: TGCGCCAGCAGGCAGGGTGCAGGGGACACTGAAGCTTTCTTT

d_gene: .
j_gene: TRBJ2-2
v_gene: TRBV6-4
abundance: .
CDR3aa: CASSSGTSTGELFF
CDR3nt: TGTGCCAGCAGTTCCGGGACATCTACCGGGGAGCTGTTTTTT

d_gene: TRBD2
j_gene: TRBJ2-7
v_gene: TRBV6-5
abundance: once
CDR3aa: CASSRLAGGPHEQYF
CDR3nt: TGTGCCAGCAGCCGACTAGCGGGAGGGCCACACGAGCAGTACTTC

d_gene: TRBD1
j_gene: TRBJ2-1
v_gene: TRBV29-1
abundance: .
CDR3aa: CSVARDRGYNEQFF
CDR3nt: TGCAGCGTTGCCCGGGACAGGGGCTACAATGAGCAGTTCTTC

d_gene: TRBD2
j_gene: TRBJ2-2
v_gene: TRBV7-9
abundance: once
CDR3aa: CASSRTDPREIPGELFF
CDR3nt: TGTGCCAGCAGCCGGACTGACCCGCGGGAGATACCCGGGGAGCTGTTTTTT

d_gene: TRBD2
j_gene: TRBJ2-5
v_gene: TRBV7-6
abundance: .
CDR3aa: CASSPSRASGRLLQETQYF
CDR3nt: TGTGCCAGCAGCCCATCACGGGCTAGCGGGAGGCTCCTCCAAGAGACCCAGTACTTC

d_gene: TRBD2
j_gene: TRBJ2-3
v_gene: TRBV7-3
abundance: .
CDR3aa: CASSPRLAGTDTQYF
CDR3nt: TGTGCCAGCAGCCCCAGACTAGCGGGAACAGATACGCAGTATTTT

d_gene: TRBD2
j_gene: TRBJ2-1
v_gene: TRBV2
abundance: few
CDR3aa: CASRGLDSYNEQFF
CDR3nt: TGTGCCAGCAGGGGACTAGACTCCTACAATGAGCAGTTCTTC

d_gene: .
j_gene: TRBJ2-1
v_gene: TRBV28
abundance: .
CDR3aa: CASSLAGRQFF
CDR3nt: TGTGCCAGCAGTTTAGCGGGAAGGCAGTTCTTC

d_gene: .
j_gene: TRBJ1-5
v_gene: TRBV19
abundance: .
CDR3aa: CASSEGREAQPQHF
CDR3nt: TGTGCCAGCAGTGAGGGCAGAGAGGCTCAGCCCCAGCATTTT

d_gene: .
j_gene: TRBJ2-7
v_gene: TRBV6-1
abundance: .
CDR3aa: CASSEGMGGFYYEQYF
CDR3nt: TGTGCCAGCAGTGAAGGCATGGGGGGTTTTTACTACGAGCAGTACTTC

d_gene: TRBD2
j_gene: TRBJ2-7
v_gene: TRBV11-2
abundance: .
CDR3aa: CASSARLALDEQYF
CDR3nt: TGTGCCAGCAGCGCACGACTAGCTCTGGACGAGCAGTACTTC

d_gene: .
j_gene: TRBJ2-2
v_gene: TRBV5-4
abundance: .
CDR3aa: CASSLDRNTGELFF
CDR3nt: TGTGCCAGCAGCTTGGACAGAAACACCGGGGAGCTGTTTTTT

d_gene: .
j_gene: TRBJ1-1
v_gene: TRBV5-1
abundance: few
CDR3aa: CASSLRGGSNTEAFF
CDR3nt: TGCGCCAGCAGCTTGAGGGGGGGGTCTAACACTGAAGCTTTCTTT

d_gene: TRBD2
j_gene: TRBJ2-3
v_gene: TRBV6-1
abundance: .
CDR3aa: CASSDSGRAVDTQYF
CDR3nt: TGTGCCAGCAGTGACAGCGGGAGGGCCGTAGATACGCAGTATTTT

d_gene: TRBD2
j_gene: TRBJ2-1
v_gene: TRBV7-9
abundance: .
CDR3aa: CASSQVRTSGRRNEQFF
CDR3nt: TGTGCCAGCAGCCAGGTTAGGACTAGCGGGAGGCGAAATGAGCAGTTCTTC

d_gene: .
j_gene: TRBJ1-1
v_gene: TRBV27
abundance: .
CDR3aa: CASSPASVTEAFF
CDR3nt: TGTGCCAGCAGCCCCGCCTCGGTCACTGAAGCTTTCTTT

d_gene: .
j_gene: TRBJ2-2
v_gene: TRBV30
abundance: .
CDR3aa: CAWGGQGSGELFF
CDR3nt: TGTGCCTGGGGTGGGCAGGGGTCCGGGGAGCTGTTTTTT